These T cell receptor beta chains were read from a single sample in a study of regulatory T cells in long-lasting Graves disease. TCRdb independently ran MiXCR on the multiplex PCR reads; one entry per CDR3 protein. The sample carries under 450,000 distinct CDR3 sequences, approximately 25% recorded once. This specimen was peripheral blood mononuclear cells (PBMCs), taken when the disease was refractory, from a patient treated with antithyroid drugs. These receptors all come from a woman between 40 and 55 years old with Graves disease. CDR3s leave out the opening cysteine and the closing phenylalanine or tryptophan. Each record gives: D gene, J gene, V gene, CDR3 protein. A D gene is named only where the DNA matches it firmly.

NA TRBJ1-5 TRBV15 ATSRERVNQPQH
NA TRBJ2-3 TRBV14 ASSLVYTDTQY
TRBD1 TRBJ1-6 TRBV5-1 ASSLDRQGGINSPLH
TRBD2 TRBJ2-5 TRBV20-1 SAPGTRIEETQY
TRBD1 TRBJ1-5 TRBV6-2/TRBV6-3 ASSYGPRQGAYSNQPQH
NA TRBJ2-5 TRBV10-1 ASSESGSPIQETQY
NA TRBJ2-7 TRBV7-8 ASSPLPTRKRDNYYEQY
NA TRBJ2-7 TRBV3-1 ASSPRDTYEQY
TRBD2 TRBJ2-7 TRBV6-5 ASSYSSSGSYEQY
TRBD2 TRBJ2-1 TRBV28 ASSLFQFQREFYNEQF
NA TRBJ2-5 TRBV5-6 ASSPSLGETQY
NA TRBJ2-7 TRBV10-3 AISWDVYEQY
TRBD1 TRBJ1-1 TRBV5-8 ASSFDRVSNTEAF
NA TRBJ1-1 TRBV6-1 ASRWIQGAEAF
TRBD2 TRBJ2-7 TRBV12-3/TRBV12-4 ASSPGTSATLLGEQY
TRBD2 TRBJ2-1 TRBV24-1 ATSPRTSGYNEQF
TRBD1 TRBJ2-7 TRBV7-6 ASSLEPTRRQGAYEQY
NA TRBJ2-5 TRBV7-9 ASSPHFGGTETQY
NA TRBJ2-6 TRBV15 ATSSVGVGKANVLT
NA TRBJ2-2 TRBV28 ASSEGGMNTGELF
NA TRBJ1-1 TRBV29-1 SVEKLTEAF
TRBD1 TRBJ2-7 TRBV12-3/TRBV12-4 ASSPGQVNSYEQY
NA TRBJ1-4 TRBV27 ASSYRAGEKLF
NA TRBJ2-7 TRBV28 ATLGVGPYEQY
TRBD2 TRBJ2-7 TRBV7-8 ASSRRAGRADEQY
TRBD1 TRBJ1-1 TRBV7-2 ASSRTGVEAF
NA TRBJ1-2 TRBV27 ASSPRSLGDYGYT
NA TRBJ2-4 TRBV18 ASSPYEDRALQY
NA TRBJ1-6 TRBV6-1 ASSSRRSSYNSPLH